The rows below give T cell receptor beta chains drawn from one sample of a study of CD8 T cells in Susac syndrome. TCRdb re-called the immunoSEQ multiplex PCR reads with MiXCR, one entry per CDR3 protein. Of under 70,000 distinct CDR3 sequences in the sample, just under 95% were seen once. Sequenced input: CD8+ T cells from PBMCs. The receptors shown here come from a human donor with Susac syndrome. The CDR3 runs from the conserved cysteine through the conserved F or W. The D gene is left open where the match is weak. Part of the rows lack a size; the others show once, few, many or a class for expanded clones.

length	size	J	D	V	DNA	CDR3
15	-	TRBJ2-5	-	TRBV3-1	TGTGCCAGCAGAAAGGCTACACAGACGGAGAGGACCCAGTACTTC	CASRKATQTERTQYF
15	-	TRBJ1-5	-	TRBV7-9	TGTGCCAGCAGCTTAGGGACTCCCCCCAATCAGCCCCAGCATTTT	CASSLGTPPNQPQHF
11	once	TRBJ1-4	-	TRBV30	TGTGCCTATCAGCCCGGTGAAAAACTGTTTTTT	CAYQPGEKLFF
11	-	TRBJ2-7	-	TRBV7-9	TGTGCCAGCAGTCCTCAGGGTGAGCAGTACTTC	CASSPQGEQYF
15	-	TRBJ2-5	TRBD1	TRBV9	TGTGCCAGCAGCGTAGGGGGGACAGCCCAAGAGACCCAGTACTTC	CASSVGGTAQETQYF
14	-	TRBJ2-3	TRBD2	TRBV28	TGTGCCAGCAGGCAAGCGGGGGGCATGGATACGCAGTATTTT	CASRQAGGMDTQYF
13	-	TRBJ2-7	TRBD1	TRBV30	TGTGCCTGGAGTACGGGACAGGGGAGCGAGCAGTACTTC	CAWSTGQGSEQYF
15	-	TRBJ2-6	-	TRBV7-2	TGTGCCAGCAGCCGCGACCACTCTGGGGCCAACGTCCTGACTTTC	CASSRDHSGANVLTF
15	-	TRBJ2-1	TRBD2	TRBV6-2/TRBV6-3	TGTGCCAGCAGAACTAGAGGGACTAGCGAAAATGAGCAGTTCTTC	CASRTRGTSENEQFF
15	-	TRBJ2-3	-	TRBV7-9	TGTGCCAGCAGCTTCGACGGTCATAGCACAGATACGCAGTATTTT	CASSFDGHSTDTQYF